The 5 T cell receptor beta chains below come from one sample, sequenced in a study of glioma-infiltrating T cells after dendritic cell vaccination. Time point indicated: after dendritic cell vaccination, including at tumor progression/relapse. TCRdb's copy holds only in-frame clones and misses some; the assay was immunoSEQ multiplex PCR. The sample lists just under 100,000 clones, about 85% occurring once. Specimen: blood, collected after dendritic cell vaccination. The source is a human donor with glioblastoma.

This CDR3 reads CSVERDEQYF. In DNA form, the CDR3 reads TGCAGCGTGGAGAGGGACGAGCAGTACTTC. The gene calls are TRBV29-1 and TRBJ2-7; D might be TRBD2 (5 bases). Germline CDR1 SQVTM, CDR2 ANQGSEA. The ends were cut back, 6 bases at V and 5 bases at J, with 8 bases in the middle. The CDR3 runs to 10 residues.

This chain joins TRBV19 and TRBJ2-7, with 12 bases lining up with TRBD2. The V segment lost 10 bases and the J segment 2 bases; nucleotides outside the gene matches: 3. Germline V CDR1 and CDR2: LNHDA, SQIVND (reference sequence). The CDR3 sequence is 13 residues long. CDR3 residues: CATRLAGAYEQYF. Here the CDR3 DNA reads TGTGCCACACGACTAGCGGGAGCCTACGAGCAGTACTTC.

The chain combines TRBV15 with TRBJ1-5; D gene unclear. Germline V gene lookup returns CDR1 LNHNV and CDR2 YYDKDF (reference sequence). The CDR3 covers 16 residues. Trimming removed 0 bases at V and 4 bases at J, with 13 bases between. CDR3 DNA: TGTGCCACCAGCAGAGAAGCCGACACCCGGAATCAGCCCCAGCATTTT. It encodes CATSREADTRNQPQHF.

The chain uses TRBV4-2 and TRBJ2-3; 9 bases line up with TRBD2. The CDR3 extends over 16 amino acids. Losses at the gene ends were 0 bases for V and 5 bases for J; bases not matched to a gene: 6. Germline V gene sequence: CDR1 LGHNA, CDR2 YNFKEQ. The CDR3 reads CASSQEGRGGLDTQYF. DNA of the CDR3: TGTGCCAGCAGCCAAGAGGGGCGGGGGGGCTTAGATACGCAGTATTTT.

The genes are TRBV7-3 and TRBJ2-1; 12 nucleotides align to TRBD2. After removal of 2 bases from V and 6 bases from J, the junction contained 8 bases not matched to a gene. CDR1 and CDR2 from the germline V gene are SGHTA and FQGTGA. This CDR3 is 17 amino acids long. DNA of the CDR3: TGTGCCAGCAGCTTATATCTAGCGGGAGGGCTGGGCAATGAGCAGTTCTTC. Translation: CASSLYLAGGLGNEQFF.